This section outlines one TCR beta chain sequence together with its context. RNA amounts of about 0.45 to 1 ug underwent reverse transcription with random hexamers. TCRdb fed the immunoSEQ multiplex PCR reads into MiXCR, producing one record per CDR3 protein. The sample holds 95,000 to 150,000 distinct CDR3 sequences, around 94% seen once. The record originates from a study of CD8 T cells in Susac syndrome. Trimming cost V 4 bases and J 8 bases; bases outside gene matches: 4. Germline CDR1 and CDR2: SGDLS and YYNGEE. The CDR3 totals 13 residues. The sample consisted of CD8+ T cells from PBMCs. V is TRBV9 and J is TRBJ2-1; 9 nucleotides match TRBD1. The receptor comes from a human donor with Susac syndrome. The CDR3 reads CASSTRTGDEQFF. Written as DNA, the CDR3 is TGTGCCAGCAGCACCCGGACAGGGGATGAGCAGTTCTTC.